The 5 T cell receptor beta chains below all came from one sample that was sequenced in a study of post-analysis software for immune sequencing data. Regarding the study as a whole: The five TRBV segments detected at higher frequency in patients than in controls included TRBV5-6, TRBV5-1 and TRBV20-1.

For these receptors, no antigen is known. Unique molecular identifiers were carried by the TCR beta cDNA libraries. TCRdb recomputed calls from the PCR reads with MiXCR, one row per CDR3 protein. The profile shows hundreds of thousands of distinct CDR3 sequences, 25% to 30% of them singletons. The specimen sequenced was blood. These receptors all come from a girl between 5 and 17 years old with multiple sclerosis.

For the CDR3, the DNA is TGTGCCAGCAGTGACGTCACGTATTTGTGGTACTTC. Amino acid sequence: CASSDVTYLWYF. The chain couples TRBV2 to TRBJ2-7; D gene uncertain. V was shortened by 3 bases and J by 12 bases, with 15 bases between the two germline ends. The V gene's germline CDR1 is SNHLY and CDR2 FYNNEI. The CDR3 totals 12 residues.

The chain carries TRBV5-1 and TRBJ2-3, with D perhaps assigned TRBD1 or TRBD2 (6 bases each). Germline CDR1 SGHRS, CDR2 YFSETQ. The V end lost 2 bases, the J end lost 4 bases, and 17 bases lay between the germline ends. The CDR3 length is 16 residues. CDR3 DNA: TGCGCCAGCAGCTTCGTGGAGGGGGGCATCGCAGATACGCAGTATTTT. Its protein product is CASSFVEGGIADTQYF.

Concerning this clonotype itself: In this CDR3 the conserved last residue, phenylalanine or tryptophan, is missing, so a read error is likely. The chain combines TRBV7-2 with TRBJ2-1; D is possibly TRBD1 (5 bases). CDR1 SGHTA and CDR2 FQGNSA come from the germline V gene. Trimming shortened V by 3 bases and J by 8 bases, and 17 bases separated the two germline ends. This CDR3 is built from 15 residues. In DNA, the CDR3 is TGTGCCAGCAGCTTGGCCGGGTCAGGGAAACATGAGCAGTTCATC. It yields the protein CASSLAGSGKHEQFI.

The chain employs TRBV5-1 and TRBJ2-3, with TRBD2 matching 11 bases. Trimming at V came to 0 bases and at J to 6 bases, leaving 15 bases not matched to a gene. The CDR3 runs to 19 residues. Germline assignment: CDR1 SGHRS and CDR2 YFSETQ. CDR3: CASSLVLLRASGGLDTQYF. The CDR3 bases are TGCGCCAGCAGCTTGGTCCTGTTACGGGCTAGCGGGGGGTTGGATACGCAGTATTTT. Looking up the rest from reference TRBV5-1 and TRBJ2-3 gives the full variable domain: KAGVTQTPRYLIKTRGQQVTLSCSPISGHRSVSWYQQTPGQGLQFLFEYFSETQRNKGNFPGRFSGRQFSNSRSEMNVSTLELGDSALYLCASSLVLLRASGGLDTQYFGPGTRLTVL.

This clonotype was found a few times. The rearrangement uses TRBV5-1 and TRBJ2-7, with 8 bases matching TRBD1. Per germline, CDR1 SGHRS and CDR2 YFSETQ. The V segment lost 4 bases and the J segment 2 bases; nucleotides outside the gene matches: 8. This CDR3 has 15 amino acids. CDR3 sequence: CASSAGQGFPYEQYF. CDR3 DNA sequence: TGCGCCAGCAGCGCCGGACAGGGTTTCCCCTACGAGCAGTACTTC.